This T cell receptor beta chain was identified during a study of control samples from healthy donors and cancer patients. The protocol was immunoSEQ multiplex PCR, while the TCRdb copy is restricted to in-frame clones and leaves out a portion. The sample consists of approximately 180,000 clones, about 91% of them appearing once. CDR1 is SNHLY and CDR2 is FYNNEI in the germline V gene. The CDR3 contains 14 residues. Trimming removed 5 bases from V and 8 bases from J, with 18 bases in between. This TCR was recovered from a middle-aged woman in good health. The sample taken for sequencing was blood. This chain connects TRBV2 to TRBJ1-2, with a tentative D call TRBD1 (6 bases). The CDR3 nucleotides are TGTGCCAGCAGTCAAGGGGGACTGTCTTGGGGCTACACCTTC. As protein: CASSQGGLSWGYTF.